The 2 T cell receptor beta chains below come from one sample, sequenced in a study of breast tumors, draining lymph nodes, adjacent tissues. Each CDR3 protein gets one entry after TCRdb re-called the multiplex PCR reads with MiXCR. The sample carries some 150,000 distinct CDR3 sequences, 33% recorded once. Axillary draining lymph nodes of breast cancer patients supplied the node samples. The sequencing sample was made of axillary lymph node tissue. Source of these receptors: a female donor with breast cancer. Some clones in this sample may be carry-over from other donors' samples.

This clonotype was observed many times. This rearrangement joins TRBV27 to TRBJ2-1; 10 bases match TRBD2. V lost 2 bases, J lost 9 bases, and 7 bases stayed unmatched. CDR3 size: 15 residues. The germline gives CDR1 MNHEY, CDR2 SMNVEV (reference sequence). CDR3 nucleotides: TGTGCCAGCAGTTTAGTACCTAGCGGGGGCGTTGAGCAGTTCTTC. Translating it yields CASSLVPSGGVEQFF.

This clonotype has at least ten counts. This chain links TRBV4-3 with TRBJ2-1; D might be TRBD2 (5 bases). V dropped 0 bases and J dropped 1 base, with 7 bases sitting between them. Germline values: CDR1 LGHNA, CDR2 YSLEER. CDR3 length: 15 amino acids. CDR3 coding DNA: TGCGCCAGCAGCCAAGAAACGGGGTCCTACAATGAGCAGTTCTTC. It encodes CASSQETGSYNEQFF.